The T cell receptor (beta chain) under discussion was sequenced for a study of blood T cell repertoires in COVID-19. In regard to this clone: Other DNA sequences of this sample code for an identical CDR3.

V trimming: 1 base; J trimming: 3 bases; junction bases outside the gene matches: 1. The CDR3 consists of 15 residues. From germline, CDR1 is SGHRS and CDR2 YFSETQ. Sequencing was performed with immunoSEQ multiplex PCR; in TCRdb, only in-frame clones are kept and a portion is missing. This sample yields around 450,000 clones, of which around 90% are seen a single time; 0.6% belongs to the top ten. The chain employs TRBV5-1 and TRBJ2-1; 10 bases agree with TRBD2. Sequencing input: PBMCs or T cells enriched from blood (not recorded which). The sequence came from a man aged 18 to 30 who had recovered from COVID-19. The CDR3 DNA is TGCGCCAGCAGCTTGTTAGCGGGGGGCTACAATGAGCAGTTCTTC. Translation gives CASSLLAGGYNEQFF.